Here is one TCR beta chain with its context. The source of the sample is a study of blood T cell repertoires in COVID-19. Study-level information: There were acute and convalescent COVID-19 samples, and they came from the United States, Italy and Spain. The analysed material was cDNA or gDNA that came from T cells, B-cell-depleted T cells, or PBMCs.

In the authors' methods: By means of reference gene primer amplification, nucleated cell counts were estimated. The method was immunoSEQ multiplex PCR; TCRdb's version includes in-frame clones alone and lacks a portion of them. The V and J calls and the clone size are those of that table, but D and trimming were determined from the DNA. This table holds around 230,000 clones, around four fifths found once. This CDR3 spans 15 amino acids. CDR1 is SGHVS and CDR2 is FNYEAQ in the germline V gene. V trimming: 2 bases; J trimming: 5 bases; junction bases outside the gene matches: 6. The TCR originated in a woman in her 70s with active or convalescent COVID-19. The chain couples TRBV7-6 to TRBJ2-5; 9 bases line up with TRBD2. The sample taken for sequencing was peripheral blood. CDR3: CASSLFAGGPETQYF. Written as DNA, the CDR3 is TGTGCCAGCAGCTTATTTGCGGGAGGGCCGGAGACCCAGTACTTC.